The 8 T cell receptor beta chains in this list originate from one sample, sequenced in a study of radiation and T cells in renal cell carcinoma. The time point denotes: baseline pretreatment blood. Described treatment: 15 Gy SBRT to primary tumor, nephrectomy 4 weeks later. Assay: immunoSEQ multiplex PCR; the TCRdb copy retains only in-frame clones and omits some. The sample includes approximately 110,000 clones, around 84% of them seen just once. The source material was blood, sampled from a patient whose treatment included radiotherapy and nephrectomy. These receptors came from a woman aged 60-70 years with renal cell carcinoma.

In its sample, this clone was seen a few times. The genes are TRBV19 and TRBJ2-7, with 11 bases fitting TRBD2. The CDR3 has 15 amino acids. Trimming removed 1 base from V and 5 bases from J; junction bases left unmatched: 4. Germline V CDR1 and CDR2: LNHDA, SQIVND (reference sequence). In DNA, the CDR3 is TGTGCCAGTAGTATAGGGGTACTAGCGGGGGACGAGCAGTACTTC. Translation: CASSIGVLAGDEQYF.

The gene calls are TRBV27 and TRBJ1-1; D is perhaps TRBD1 (5 bases). This CDR3 has 13 amino acids. Between the trimmed V and J ends, which lost 5 bases and 8 bases, there was a span of 15 bases. Per the germline V gene, CDR1 is MNHEY and CDR2 is SMNVEV (reference sequence). The CDR3 DNA reads as TGTGCCAGCAGTCCCCTCTCCGGGACGGAAGCTTTCTTT. This sequence encodes CASSPLSGTEAFF.

This clone has just one count. The chain employs TRBV28 and TRBJ2-7; unclear D gene. Germline assignment: CDR1 MDHEN and CDR2 SYDVKM. The CDR3 is made up of 12 amino acids. Trimming took 6 bases from V and 3 from J, leaving 9 bases between them. CDR3 protein: CASRLPGYEQYF. Here the CDR3 DNA reads TGTGCCAGCAGGCTGCCGGGCTACGAGCAGTACTTC.

The rearrangement joins TRBV7-9 to TRBJ1-1; D unclear. V lost 2 bases to trimming and J lost 1 base, with 11 bases between them. The CDR3 has 15 residues. CDR1 is SEHNR and CDR2 is FQNEAQ in the germline V gene (reference sequence). The CDR3 coding sequence is TGTGCCAGCAGCTTAAGGGTATGGGGGAACACTGAAGCTTTCTTT. It yields the protein CASSLRVWGNTEAFF.

The genes are TRBV2 and TRBJ1-1; TRBD1 agrees at 8 bases. Germline V gene sequence: CDR1 SNHLY, CDR2 FYNNEI. This CDR3 has 15 residues. With V trimmed by 7 bases and J by 5 bases, 12 bases remained unmatched. CDR3 residues: CASTEWVTGETEAFF. In nucleotides, the CDR3 is TGTGCCAGCACCGAATGGGTGACAGGGGAGACTGAAGCTTTCTTT.

The genes are TRBV28 and TRBJ1-2; a weak D match, TRBD1 (5 bases). The CDR3 runs to 16 residues. V gave up 9 bases and J gave up 4 bases, with 24 bases separating them. The germline V gene has CDR1 MDHEN and CDR2 SYDVKM. CDR3 coding DNA: TGTGCCAGTAACGAATGGGGCGGCGGGCGCTCCTATGGCTACACCTTC. This codes for CASNEWGGGRSYGYTF.

This clone was seen once. The gene calls are TRBV14 and TRBJ1-2; D may be TRBD1 (5 bases). The CDR3 has 15 residues. CDR1 is SGHDN, CDR2 FVKESK, per germline. V dropped 4 bases and J dropped 4 bases, with 16 bases sitting between them. CDR3 DNA sequence: TGTGCCAGCAGCCGAAGACCTGACAGCCTCTATGGCTACACCTTC. Translated, it gives CASSRRPDSLYGYTF.

This clone was seen a handful of times. V and J are TRBV4-2 and TRBJ1-1; no clear D gene. This CDR3 region has 15 residues. From germline, CDR1 is LGHNA and CDR2 YNFKEQ. Deletions cut 0 bases from V and 8 bases from J, with 16 bases between. Here the CDR3 DNA reads TGTGCCAGCAGCCAAGAAAGGAGACGGATGGCCGAAGCTTTCTTT. Protein: CASSQERRRMAEAFF.